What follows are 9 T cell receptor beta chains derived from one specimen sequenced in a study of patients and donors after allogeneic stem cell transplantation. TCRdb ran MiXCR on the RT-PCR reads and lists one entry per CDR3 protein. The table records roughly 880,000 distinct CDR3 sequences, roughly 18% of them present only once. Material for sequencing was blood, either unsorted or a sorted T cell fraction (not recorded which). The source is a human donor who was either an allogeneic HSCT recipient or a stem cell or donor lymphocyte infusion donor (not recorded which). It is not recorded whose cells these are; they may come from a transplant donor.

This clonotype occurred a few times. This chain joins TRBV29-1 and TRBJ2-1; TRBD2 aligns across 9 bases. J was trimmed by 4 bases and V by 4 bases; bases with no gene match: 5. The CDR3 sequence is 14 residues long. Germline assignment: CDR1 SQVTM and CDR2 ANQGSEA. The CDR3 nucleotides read TGCAGCGTTGGCCTAGCGGGGACGTACAATGAGCAGTTCTTC. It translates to CSVGLAGTYNEQFF.

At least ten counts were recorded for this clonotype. As DNA, the CDR3 is TGTGCCAGCAGTTTTCGGACGTTCAGCAATCAGCCCCAGCATTTT. Translated, it gives CASSFRTFSNQPQHF. The chain carries TRBV12-3 or TRBV12-4 and TRBJ1-5; no clear D. Trimming removed 3 bases at V and 1 base at J, with 10 bases between. CDR3 length equals 15 residues.

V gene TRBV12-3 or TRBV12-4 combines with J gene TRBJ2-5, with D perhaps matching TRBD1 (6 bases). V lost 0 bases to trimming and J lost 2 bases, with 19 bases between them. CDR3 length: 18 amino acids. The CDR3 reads CASSLARFAQGIQETQYF. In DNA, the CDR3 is TGTGCCAGCAGTTTAGCGCGGTTCGCCCAGGGGATTCAAGAGACCCAGTACTTC.

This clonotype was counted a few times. The CDR3 DNA is TGCAGTGCCCCCAGGGCCGGGACCTCCGTTGATACGCAGTATTTT. This encodes CSAPRAGTSVDTQYF. The genes are TRBV20-1 and TRBJ2-3; either TRBD1 or TRBD2 may fit D (5 bases each). Germline V gives CDR1 DFQATT, CDR2 SNEGSKA (reference sequence). V gave up 6 bases and J gave up 6 bases, with 22 bases separating them. This CDR3 is built from 15 residues.

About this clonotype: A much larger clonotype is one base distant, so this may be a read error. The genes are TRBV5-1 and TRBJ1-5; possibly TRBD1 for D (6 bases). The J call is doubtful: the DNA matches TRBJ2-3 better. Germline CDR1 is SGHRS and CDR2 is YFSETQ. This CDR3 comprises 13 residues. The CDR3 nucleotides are TGCGCCAGCAAAACGACAGGCAATCAGCCCCAGTATTTT. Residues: CASKTTGNQPQYF.

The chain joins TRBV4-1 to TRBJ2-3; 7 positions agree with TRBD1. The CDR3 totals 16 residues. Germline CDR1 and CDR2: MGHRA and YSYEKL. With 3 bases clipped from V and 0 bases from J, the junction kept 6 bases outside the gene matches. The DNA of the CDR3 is TGCGCCAGCAGCCACTCCGGGACAGCGAGCACAGATACGCAGTATTTT. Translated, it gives CASSHSGTASTDTQYF.

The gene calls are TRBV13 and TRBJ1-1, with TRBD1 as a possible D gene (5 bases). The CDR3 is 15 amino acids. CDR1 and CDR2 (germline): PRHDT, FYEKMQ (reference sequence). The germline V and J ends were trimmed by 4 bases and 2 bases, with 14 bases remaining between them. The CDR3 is CASSSDLDRNTEAFF. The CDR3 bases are TGTGCCAGCAGCTCCGACCTCGACAGAAACACTGAAGCTTTCTTT.

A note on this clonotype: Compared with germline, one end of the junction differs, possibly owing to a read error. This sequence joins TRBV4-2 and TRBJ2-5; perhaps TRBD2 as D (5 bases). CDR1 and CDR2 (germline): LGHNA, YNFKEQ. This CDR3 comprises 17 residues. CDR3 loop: CASSLRTSLASQGTQYF. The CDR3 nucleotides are TGTGCCAGCAGCCTCCGGACGTCTCTAGCATCCCAAGGGACCCAGTACTTC.

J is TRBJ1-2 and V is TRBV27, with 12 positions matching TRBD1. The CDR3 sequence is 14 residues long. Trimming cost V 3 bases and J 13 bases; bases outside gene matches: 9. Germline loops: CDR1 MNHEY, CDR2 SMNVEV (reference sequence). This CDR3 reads CASSFRPGQGASTF. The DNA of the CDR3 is TGTGCCAGCAGTTTTAGACCGGGACAGGGGGCTTCCACCTTC.